One and the same sample provided the 14 T cell receptor beta chains below, sequenced in a study of post-analysis software for immune sequencing data. Whole-study findings and limits: The five TRBV segments detected at higher frequency in patients than in controls included TRBV5-6, TRBV5-1 and TRBV20-1.

Carried by the TCR beta cDNA libraries were unique molecular identifiers. MiXCR was run by TCRdb on the PCR reads, yielding one entry per CDR3 protein. Altogether 550,000 to 700,000 distinct CDR3 sequences are present, roughly 47% being singletons, with the ten largest covering more than 1.5%. For these receptors, no antigen is known. Sequencing used blood. These receptors all come from a girl aged 5 to 17 with multiple sclerosis.

CDR3 in amino acids: CASRQTGYTEAFF. The DNA of the CDR3 is TGCGCCAGCAGACAGACAGGATACACTGAAGCTTTCTTT. The rearrangement joins TRBV5-1 to TRBJ1-1, with D possibly being TRBD1 (6 bases). Germline lookup yields CDR1 SGHRS and CDR2 YFSETQ. With 5 bases removed from V and 3 bases from J, the gap between germline ends came to 11 bases. CDR3 length: 13 residues.

This clonotype was seen a single time. V usage is TRBV21-1 and J usage is TRBJ2-1; the table's D call of TRBD2 was not tested on the DNA. TRBV21-1 is an annotated pseudogene. This CDR3 is built from 15 residues. CDR3 loop: CASSTGGPMGNGQFF. CDR3 sequence (DNA): TGTGCCAGCAGCACCGGGGGGCCGATGGGCAATGGGCAGTTCTTC.

The gene calls are TRBV9 and TRBJ2-4, with TRBD2 matching 7 bases. Germline V gene sequence: CDR1 SGDLS, CDR2 YYNGEE. The CDR3 spans 15 residues. V dropped 4 bases and J dropped 7; count of bases not matched to a gene: 11. CDR3 in amino acids: CASSPTRTSINIQYF. The CDR3 DNA follows: TGTGCCAGCAGCCCCACGAGGACTAGTATCAACATTCAGTACTTC.

This clonotype came up a few times. J is TRBJ2-1 and V is TRBV10-3; possibly TRBD2 for D (6 bases). Germline loops: CDR1 ENHRY, CDR2 SYGVKD. This CDR3 region has 15 residues. The germline V and J ends were trimmed by 2 bases and 6 bases, with 14 bases remaining between them. The CDR3 region is CAISEGPSAPNEQFF. DNA for the CDR3: TGTGCCATCAGTGAGGGCCCTAGCGCCCCCAATGAGCAGTTCTTC.

The chain is built from TRBV12-3 or TRBV12-4 and TRBJ1-1; D remains ambiguous. Trimming pared 4 bases from V and 0 bases from J, leaving 6 bases between. The CDR3 consists of 13 residues. The CDR3 nucleotides are TGTGCCAGCAGTTCTAGCGTGAACACTGAAGCTTTCTTT. It specifies CASSSSVNTEAFF.

The chain employs TRBV9 and TRBJ2-1, with D possibly TRBD2 on 5 matching bases. This CDR3 is built from 13 residues. Deletions cut 4 bases from V and 8 bases from J, with 13 bases between. CDR1 and CDR2 (germline): SGDLS, YYNGEE. The CDR3 here is CASSRLARHEQFF. The DNA for the CDR3 is TGTGCCAGCAGCAGGCTAGCAAGGCATGAGCAGTTCTTC.

The table lists this clonotype with a few counts. The chain combines TRBV29-1 with TRBJ1-2; D is undetermined. Germline V gene sequence: CDR1 SQVTM, CDR2 ANQGSEA. This CDR3 spans 13 amino acids. V lost 1 base to trimming and J lost 6 bases, with 12 bases between them. In DNA form, the CDR3 reads TGCAGCGTTGAAGGGCGGTCTGAGGATGGCTACACCTTC. Translating it yields CSVEGRSEDGYTF.

In this sample, this clonotype turned up a few times. The chain combines TRBV20-1 with TRBJ2-1; 7 bases map to TRBD2. The trim removed 6 bases at V and 3 bases at J, leaving 11 bases unmatched. CDR1 and CDR2 (germline): DFQATT, SNEGSKA (reference sequence). This CDR3 spans 15 amino acids. The CDR3 region is CSASPLADHYNEQFF. The DNA of the CDR3 is TGCAGTGCGAGCCCTCTAGCGGATCACTACAATGAGCAGTTCTTC.

The V gene is TRBV10-3, the J gene TRBJ2-7; tentative D call: TRBD2 (5 bases). CDR1 is ENHRY and CDR2 is SYGVKD in the germline V gene. Trimming left V 2 bases short and J 2 bases short, with 7 bases between. The CDR3 sequence is 13 residues long. CDR3 sequence reads: CAISETEAYEQYF. Here the CDR3 DNA reads TGTGCCATCAGTGAGACGGAGGCCTACGAGCAGTACTTC.

The chain employs TRBV27 and TRBJ2-3, with D perhaps TRBD2 (5 bases). Germline values: CDR1 MNHEY, CDR2 SMNVEV (reference sequence). The CDR3 has 16 amino acids. Trimming took off 7 bases at V and 6 bases at J, with 23 bases between the two ends. DNA of the CDR3: TGTGCCAGCATAAAGGACTTAGGCCGGGGAGAGGATACGCAGTATTTT. Translating gives CASIKDLGRGEDTQYF.

This chain joins TRBV20-1 and TRBJ1-5, with D possibly being TRBD1 (6 bases). The CDR3 covers 16 residues. Trimming removed 5 bases at V and 3 bases at J, with 20 bases between. Germline CDR1 is DFQATT and CDR2 is SNEGSKA (reference sequence). CDR3 coding DNA: TGCAGTGCTCCGACTGGCCAGGGGTACTACAATCAGCCCCAGCATTTT. The encoded protein is CSAPTGQGYYNQPQHF.

Regarding this clonotype: The conserved phenylalanine or tryptophan is not found at the CDR3 terminus, so this likely reflects a read error. The V call is TRBV5-1, the J call TRBJ2-6; D is unclear. CDR3 length: 18 residues. Deletions cut 0 bases from V and 0 bases from J, with 13 bases between. Germline V lookup: CDR1 SGHRS, CDR2 YFSETQ. In DNA, the CDR3 is TGCGCCAGCAGCTTGGGAGGCCAGGAATACTCTGGGGCCAACGTCCTGACTTAC. Protein product: CASSLGGQEYSGANVLTY.

This clonotype was detected a few times. The gene calls are TRBV29-1 and TRBJ2-1; tentatively, D is TRBD1 or TRBD2 (5 bases each). CDR3 size: 14 residues. The V end was cut by 6 bases, the J end by 4 bases, with 16 bases between. Per germline, CDR1 SQVTM and CDR2 ANQGSEA. In DNA form, the CDR3 reads TGCAGCGTCGTGGGACGGTCGGTGTACAATGAGCAGTTCTTC. It translates to CSVVGRSVYNEQFF.

This clonotype appeared a few times. The chain is built from TRBV10-3 and TRBJ1-5; D perhaps matches TRBD1 (5 bases). The CDR3 has 15 residues. Trimming pared 0 bases from V and 1 base from J, leaving 7 bases between. The germline V gene has CDR1 ENHRY and CDR2 SYGVKD. The CDR3 loop reads CAISESPGSNQPQHF. The DNA of the CDR3 is TGTGCCATCAGTGAGTCCCCAGGGAGCAATCAGCCCCAGCATTTT.